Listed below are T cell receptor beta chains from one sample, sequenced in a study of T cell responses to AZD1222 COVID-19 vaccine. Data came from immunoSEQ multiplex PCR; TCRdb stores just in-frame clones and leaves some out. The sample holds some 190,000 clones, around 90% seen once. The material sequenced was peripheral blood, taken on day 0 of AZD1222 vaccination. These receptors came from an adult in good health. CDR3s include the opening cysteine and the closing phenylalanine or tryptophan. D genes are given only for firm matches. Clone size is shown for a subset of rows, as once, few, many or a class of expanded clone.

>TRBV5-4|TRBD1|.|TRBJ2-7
TGTGCCAGCAGCCCCCCGGGACAGAATTACGAGCAGTACTTC
CASSPPGQNYEQYF
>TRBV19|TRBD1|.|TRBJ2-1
TGTGCCAGTACACCTGACAGGGGTTTCTACAATGAGCAGTTCTTC
CASTPDRGFYNEQFF
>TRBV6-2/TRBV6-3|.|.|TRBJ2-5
TGTGCCAGCAGTTCCTTCCCTAGACTTCAGGGAGAGACCCAGTACTTC
CASSSFPRLQGETQYF
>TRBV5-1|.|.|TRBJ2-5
TGCGCCAGCAGCTTGGGGGGGCGCCAAGAGACCCAGTACTTC
CASSLGGRQETQYF
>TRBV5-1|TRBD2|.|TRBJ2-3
TGCGCCAGCAGCTCCCTAGCGGGGGGCCTAACCCCGCGGGGCACAGATACGCAGTATTTT
CASSSLAGGLTPRGTDTQYF
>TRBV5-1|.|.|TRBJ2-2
TGCGCCAGCAGCCTCGGGACCCCCAACACCGGGGAGCTGTTTTTT
CASSLGTPNTGELFF
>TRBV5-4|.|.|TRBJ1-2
TGTGCCAGCAGTTATCGGGGGCAGAACTATGGCTACACCTTC
CASSYRGQNYGYTF
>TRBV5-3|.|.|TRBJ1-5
TGTGCCAGATTTCCCTATAAACCAGGACCATTAAAAACCCAGCATTTT
CARFPYKPGPLKTQHF
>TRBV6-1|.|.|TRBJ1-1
TGTGCCAGCAGTGATTCGAGGGGAAACACTGAAGCTTTCTTT
CASSDSRGNTEAFF
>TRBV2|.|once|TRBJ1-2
TGTGCCAGCAGGGGGGACGGCCCCGAGGGAGGTTATGGCTACACCTTC
CASRGDGPEGGYGYTF
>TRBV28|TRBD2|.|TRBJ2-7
TGTGCCAGCGCAAAGCGGGGGCTAGGCTACGAGCAGTACTTC
CASAKRGLGYEQYF
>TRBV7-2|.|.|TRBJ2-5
TGTGCCAGCAGCTCGACACTTGGACGGACCCAGTACTTC
CASSSTLGRTQYF
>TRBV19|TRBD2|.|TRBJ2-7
TGTGCCAGTAGTGTGACTAGCGGGAACTACGAGCAGTACTTC
CASSVTSGNYEQYF
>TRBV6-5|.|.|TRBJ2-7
TGTGCCAGCACCCCGAAGGGGACACTAAACGAGCAGTACTTC
CASTPKGTLNEQYF
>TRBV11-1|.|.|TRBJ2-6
TGTGCCAGCAGCACTAAAAGTAGCTCTGGGGCCAACGTCCTGACTTTC
CASSTKSSSGANVLTF
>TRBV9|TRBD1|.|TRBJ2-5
TGTGCCAGCAGCGTAGGAGGGGGCGTGGAGACCCAGTACTTC
CASSVGGGVETQYF
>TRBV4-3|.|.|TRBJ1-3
TGCGCCAGCAGCCAAGACCCCCCCCCGAAGGGAAACACCATATATTTT
CASSQDPPPKGNTIYF
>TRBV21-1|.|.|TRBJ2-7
TGTGCCAGCACTCCGGACACCTACGAGCAGTACTTC
CASTPDTYEQYF
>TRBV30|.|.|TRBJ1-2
TGTGCCTGGAGTTACACGGACAGCGTCTACACCTTC
CAWSYTDSVYTF
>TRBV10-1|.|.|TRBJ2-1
TGCGCCAGCAGTCCAAGAAAGGGGGGCAACCACAATGAGCAGTTCTTC
CASSPRKGGNHNEQFF
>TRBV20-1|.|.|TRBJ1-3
TGCAGTGCTAGTCGGGGGGCGGTAACTGGAAACACCATATATTTT
CSASRGAVTGNTIYF
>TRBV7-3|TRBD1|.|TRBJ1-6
TGTGCCAGCAGCTCGGACAGGGCTTCACCCCTCCACTTT
CASSSDRASPLHF
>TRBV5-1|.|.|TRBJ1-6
TGCGCCAGCAGGCTAGGGAGCAATTCACCCCTCCACTTT
CASRLGSNSPLHF
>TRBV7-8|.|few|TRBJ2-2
TGTGCCAGCAGCTTAGTGGCCCAGTGGGTACCCGGGGAGCTGTTTTTT
CASSLVAQWVPGELFF
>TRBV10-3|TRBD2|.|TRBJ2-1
TGTGCCATCAGCGCAAGACTAGCGGACAATGAGCAGTTCTTC
CAISARLADNEQFF
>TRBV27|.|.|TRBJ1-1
TGTGCCAGCAGTTTAGGGGGACGGACTGAAGCTTTCTTT
CASSLGGRTEAFF
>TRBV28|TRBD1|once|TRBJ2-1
TGTGCCAGCGGATTCGGACAGGGGGCTAGGAGTGAGCAGTTCTTC
CASGFGQGARSEQFF
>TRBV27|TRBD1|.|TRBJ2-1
TGTGCCAGCAGTTCCCCAGTTGAAGGGGGCGATGAGCAGTTCTTC
CASSSPVEGGDEQFF
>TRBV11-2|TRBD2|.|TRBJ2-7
TGTGCCAGCAGCTTAGTGGTAGCGGGGGGCGGAAACTCCTACGAGCAGTACTTC
CASSLVVAGGGNSYEQYF
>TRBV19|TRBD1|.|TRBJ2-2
TGTGCCAGTAGTTTCCTGAGGGGGCGAAGCACCGGGGAGCTGTTTTTT
CASSFLRGRSTGELFF
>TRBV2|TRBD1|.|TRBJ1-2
TGTGCCAGCAGGACGGGACAGGGGAACTATGGCTACACCTTC
CASRTGQGNYGYTF
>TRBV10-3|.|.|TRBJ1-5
TGTGCCATCAGTGAGTCGATTGTTAGCAATCAGCCCCAGCATTTT
CAISESIVSNQPQHF
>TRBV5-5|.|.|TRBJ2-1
TGTGCCAGCAGCTTGGTTCCGGCGGGCAATGAGCAGTTCTTC
CASSLVPAGNEQFF
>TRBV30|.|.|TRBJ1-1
TGTGCCTGGAGGGCAAGAATGAACACTGAAGCTTTCTTT
CAWRARMNTEAFF
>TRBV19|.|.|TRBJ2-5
TGTGCCAGTAGTTCCGACAGGAATGTAGAGACCCAGTACTTC
CASSSDRNVETQYF
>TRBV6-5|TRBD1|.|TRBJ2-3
TGTGCCAGCAGTCCTCAGACAGGGGAAGATACGCAGTATTTT
CASSPQTGEDTQYF
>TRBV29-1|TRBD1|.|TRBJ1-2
TGCAGCGTACAGACAGGGGGCTCTGGCTACACCTTC
CSVQTGGSGYTF
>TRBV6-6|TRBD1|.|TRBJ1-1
TGTGCCAGCAGTCACAGGGGTCGGGGGAACACTGAAGCTTTCTTT
CASSHRGRGNTEAFF
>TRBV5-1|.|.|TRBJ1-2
TGCGCCAGCAGCTTGGTTTTAACTGCGGATAACTATGGCTACACCTTC
CASSLVLTADNYGYTF
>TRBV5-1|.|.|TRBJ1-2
TGCGCCAGCAGCTTGGGAGGCAGCCTACCTGGTTTGCACTATGGCTACACCTTC
CASSLGGSLPGLHYGYTF